This T cell receptor beta chain was identified during a study of blood T cells in healthy people across ages. The second PCR ran roughly 6 to 11 cycles with a sample-barcoded 5' primer and J-beta primers. No fewer than 3 million CDR3-containing paired-end reads came from each sample. TCRdb fed the 5' RACE reads into MiXCR, producing one record per CDR3 protein. The table has approximately 880,000 distinct CDR3 sequences, roughly 52% seen once; the top ten hold under 15%. This clonotype was counted only a few times. CDR1 DFQATT and CDR2 SNEGSKA come from the germline V gene (reference sequence). V trimming: 5 bases; J trimming: 8 bases; junction bases outside the gene matches: 7. The length of the CDR3 is 13 residues.

This clonotype was sampled from a man aged 30-40 years in good health. Sequencing was carried out using blood. This chain links TRBV20-1 with TRBJ1-2; TRBD1 agrees at 11 bases. CDR3 region: CSAPRTGGAGYTF. The CDR3 DNA follows: TGCAGTGCTCCTCGGACAGGGGGCGCGGGCTACACCTTC.